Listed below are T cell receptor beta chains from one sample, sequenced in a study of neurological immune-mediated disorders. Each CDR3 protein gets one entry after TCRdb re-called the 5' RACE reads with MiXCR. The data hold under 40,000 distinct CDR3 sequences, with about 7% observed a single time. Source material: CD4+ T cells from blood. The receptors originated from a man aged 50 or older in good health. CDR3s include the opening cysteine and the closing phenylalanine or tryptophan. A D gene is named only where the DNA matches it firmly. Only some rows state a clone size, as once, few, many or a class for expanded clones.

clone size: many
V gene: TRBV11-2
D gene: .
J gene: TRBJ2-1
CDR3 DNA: TGTGCCAGCAGCTTAGAAAGTCACCCCTACAATGAGCAGTTCTTC
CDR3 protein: CASSLESHPYNEQFF

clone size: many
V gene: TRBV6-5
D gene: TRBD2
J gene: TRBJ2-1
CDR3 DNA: TGTGCCAGCAGCCGGTCGGCGGGACTAGACAATGAGCAGTTCTTC
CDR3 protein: CASSRSAGLDNEQFF

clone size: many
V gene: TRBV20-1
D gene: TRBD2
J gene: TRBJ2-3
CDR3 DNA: TGCAGTGCACACGGACTAGCGGGGACCCCAGATACGCAGTATTTT
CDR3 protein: CSAHGLAGTPDTQYF

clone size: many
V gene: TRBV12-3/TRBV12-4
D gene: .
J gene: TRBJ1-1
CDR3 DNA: TGTGCCAGCAATAGGGACCCGAACACTGAAGCTTTCTTT
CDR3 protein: CASNRDPNTEAFF

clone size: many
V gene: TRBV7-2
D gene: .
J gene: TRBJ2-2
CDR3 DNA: TGTGCCAGCAGCCGACGGAGCACCGGGGAGCTGTTTTTT
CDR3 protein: CASSRRSTGELFF

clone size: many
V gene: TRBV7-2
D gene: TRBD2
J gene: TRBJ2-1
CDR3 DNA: TGTGCCAGCAGCCTGAGGGGACTAGCGGCTGAGCAGTTCTTC
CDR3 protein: CASSLRGLAAEQFF

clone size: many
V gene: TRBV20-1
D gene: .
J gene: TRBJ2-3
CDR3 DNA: TGCAGTGCTAGTCGGGACTTGGGCGATACGCAGTATTTT
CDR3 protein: CSASRDLGDTQYF

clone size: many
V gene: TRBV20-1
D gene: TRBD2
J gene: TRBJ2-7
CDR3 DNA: TGCAGTGCTGCCGCAGGTAGCGGGTCCTACGAGCAGTACTTC
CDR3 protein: CSAAAGSGSYEQYF

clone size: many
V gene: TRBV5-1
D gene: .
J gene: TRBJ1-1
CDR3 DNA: TGCGCCAGCAGCCCTAGACACCCAGTCGAGACTGAAGCTTTCTTT
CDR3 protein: CASSPRHPVETEAFF

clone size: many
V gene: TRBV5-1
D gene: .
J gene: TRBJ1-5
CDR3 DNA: TGCGCCAGCAGCAGGGACGGTAATCAGCCCCAGCATTTT
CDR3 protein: CASSRDGNQPQHF

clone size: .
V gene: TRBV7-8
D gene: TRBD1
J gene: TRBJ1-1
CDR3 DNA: TGTGCCAGCAGCTTGGGGACAGGGGTCAAAGCTTTCTTT
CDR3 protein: CASSLGTGVKAFF

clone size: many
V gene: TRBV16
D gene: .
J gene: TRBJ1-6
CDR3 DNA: TGTGCCAGCAGCCAATCATTCGCCTATAATTCACCCCTCCACTTT
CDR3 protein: CASSQSFAYNSPLHF

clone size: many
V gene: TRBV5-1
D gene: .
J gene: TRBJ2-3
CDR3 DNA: TGCGCCAGCAGCTCAGGACAGCGCACAGATACGCAGTATTTT
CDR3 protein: CASSSGQRTDTQYF

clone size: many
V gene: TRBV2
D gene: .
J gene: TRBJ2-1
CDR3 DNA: TGTGCCAGCAGAGGGGGGGCCTCCTACAATGAGCAGTTCTTC
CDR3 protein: CASRGGASYNEQFF

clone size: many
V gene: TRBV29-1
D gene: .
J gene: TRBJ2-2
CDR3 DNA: TGCAGCGTCAAGGAGGCCGGGGAGCTGTTTTTT
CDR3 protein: CSVKEAGELFF

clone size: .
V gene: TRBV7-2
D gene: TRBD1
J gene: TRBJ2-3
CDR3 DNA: TGTGCCAGCAGCCATCGGGACAGGGAGACGCAGTATTTT
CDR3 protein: CASSHRDRETQYF

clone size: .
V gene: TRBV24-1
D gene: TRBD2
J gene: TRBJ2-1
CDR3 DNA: TGTGCCACCAGTGCTAGCGGGAGGTACAATGAGCAGTTCTTC
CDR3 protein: CATSASGRYNEQFF

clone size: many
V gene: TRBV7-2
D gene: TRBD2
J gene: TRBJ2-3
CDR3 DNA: TGTGCCAGCAGCTTAGGGGCTTTCTGGCGGGAGGGGGTCACAGATACGCAGTATTTT
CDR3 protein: CASSLGAFWREGVTDTQYF

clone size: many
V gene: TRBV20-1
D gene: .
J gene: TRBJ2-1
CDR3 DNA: TGCAGTGCTCCCCACCGGCGAGAGCAGTTCTTC
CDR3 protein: CSAPHRREQFF

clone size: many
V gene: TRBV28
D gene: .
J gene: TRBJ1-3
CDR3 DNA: TGTGCCAGCAGCCCGGGAGGACTCTCTGGAAACACCATATATTTT
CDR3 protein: CASSPGGLSGNTIYF

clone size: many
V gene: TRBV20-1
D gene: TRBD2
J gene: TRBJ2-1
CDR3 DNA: TGCAGTGCTAGAGATCCTTGGACTAGCGGGAGTAATGAGCAGTTCTTC
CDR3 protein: CSARDPWTSGSNEQFF

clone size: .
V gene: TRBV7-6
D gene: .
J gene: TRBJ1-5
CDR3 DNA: TGTGCCAGCAGCTTAGACGCGGCCGGGGGGGCCCAGCATTTT
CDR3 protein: CASSLDAAGGAQHF

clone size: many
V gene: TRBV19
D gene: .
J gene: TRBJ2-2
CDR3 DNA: TGTGCCAGTATCCCGGCGGGCAGGAACACCGGGGAGCTGTTTTTT
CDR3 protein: CASIPAGRNTGELFF

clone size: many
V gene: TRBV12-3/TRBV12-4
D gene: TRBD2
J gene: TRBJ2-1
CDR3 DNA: TGTGCCAGCAGCCAGGGGACACTAGCGGGGCTAGGCCACAATGAGCAGTTCTTC
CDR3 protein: CASSQGTLAGLGHNEQFF

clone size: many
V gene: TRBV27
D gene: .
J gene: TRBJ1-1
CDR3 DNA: TGTGCCAGCAGTCCGATCCCGACAGGTAACACTGAAGCTTTCTTT
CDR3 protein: CASSPIPTGNTEAFF

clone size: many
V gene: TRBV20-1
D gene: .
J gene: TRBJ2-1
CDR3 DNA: TGCAGTGCACCCAGGTGGCGAGGAGAATACAATGAGCAGTTCTTC
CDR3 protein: CSAPRWRGEYNEQFF

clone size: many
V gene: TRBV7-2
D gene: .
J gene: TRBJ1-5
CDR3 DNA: TGTGCCAGCAGCTCGATGCTAGGGAATCAGCCCCAGCATTTT
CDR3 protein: CASSSMLGNQPQHF

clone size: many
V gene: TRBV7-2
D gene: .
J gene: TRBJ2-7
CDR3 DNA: TGTGCCAGCAGCCTAAGTCCCGCGGAGACCCTTGCCGGCAAGCAGTACTTC
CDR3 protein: CASSLSPAETLAGKQYF

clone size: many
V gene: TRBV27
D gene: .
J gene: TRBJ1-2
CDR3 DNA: TGTGCCAGCAGTCCCCTATCCGCGCCAGCTAACTATGGCTACACCTTC
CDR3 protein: CASSPLSAPANYGYTF

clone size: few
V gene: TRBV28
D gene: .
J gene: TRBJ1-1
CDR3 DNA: TGTGCCAGCAGTCCTAAAGTGGGAGGCAGGGTGAACACTGAAGCTTTCTTT
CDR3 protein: CASSPKVGGRVNTEAFF

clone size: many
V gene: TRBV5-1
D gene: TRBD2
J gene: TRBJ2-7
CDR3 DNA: TGCGCCAGCAGCCCGGGACTAGCGGGAGGGCCTGCCGTCGGCGAGCAGTACTTC
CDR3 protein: CASSPGLAGGPAVGEQYF

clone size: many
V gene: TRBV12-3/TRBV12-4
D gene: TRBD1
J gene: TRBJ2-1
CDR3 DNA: TGTGCCAGCAGCTATGGCGGCTGGGACAGTAACCACAATGAGCAGTTCTTC
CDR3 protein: CASSYGGWDSNHNEQFF

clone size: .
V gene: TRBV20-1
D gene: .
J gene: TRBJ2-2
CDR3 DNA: TGCAGCGCAGACCGGGACATCACCGGGGAGCTGTTTTTT
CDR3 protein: CSADRDITGELFF